The following is a TCR beta chain sequence with its context. These data originate in a study of cytomegalovirus exposure and HLA in healthy donors. Researchers ran the PCR with 60 Vbeta and 13 Jbeta primers. The method was immunoSEQ multiplex PCR; TCRdb's version includes in-frame clones alone and lacks a portion of them. The table has under 200,000 clones, roughly 77% seen once. The CDR3 contains 13 residues. The V gene lost 4 bases and the J gene lost 4 bases, with 9 bases spanning the gap. Germline-derived CDR1 and CDR2 are SGHRS and YFSETQ. The sequenced sample consisted of PBMCs. The rearrangement links TRBV5-1 to TRBJ1-5, with D perhaps TRBD1 (6 bases). This TCR derives from a woman aged 45 to 65 in good health and CMV-seropositive. The CDR3 is CASSQQGNQPQHF. The CDR3 DNA is TGCGCCAGCAGCCAACAGGGTAATCAGCCCCAGCATTTT.